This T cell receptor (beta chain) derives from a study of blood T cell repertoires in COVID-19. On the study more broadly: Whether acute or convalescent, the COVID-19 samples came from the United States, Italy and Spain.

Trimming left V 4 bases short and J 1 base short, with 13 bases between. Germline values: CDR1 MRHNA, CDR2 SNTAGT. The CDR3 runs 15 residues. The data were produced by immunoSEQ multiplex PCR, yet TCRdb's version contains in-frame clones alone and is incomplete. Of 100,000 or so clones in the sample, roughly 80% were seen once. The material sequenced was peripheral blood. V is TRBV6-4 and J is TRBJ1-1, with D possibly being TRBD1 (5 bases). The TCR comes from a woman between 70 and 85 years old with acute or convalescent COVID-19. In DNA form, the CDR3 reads TGTGCCAGCAGTGCCCAAGGAACAGGGAACACTGAAGCTTTCTTT. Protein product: CASSAQGTGNTEAFF.